This T cell receptor beta chain comes out of a study of CD8+ T cells in alopecia areata. Whole-study findings and limits: More clonal than normal scalp was lesional scalp, particularly alopecia totalis/universalis. Clarity of TCR sharing across patients fell short of that in mice, possibly HLA-related.

Investigators isolated RNA and reverse transcribed it into cDNA to act as the sequencing template. Profiled with immunoSEQ multiplex PCR; TCRdb holds only in-frame clones, not every one. The profile covers about 300,000 clones, none occurring a single time. V was pared by 3 bases and J by 3 bases, with 5 bases of the junction left unmatched. This CDR3 spans 14 amino acids. The germline gives CDR1 NSQYPW, CDR2 LRSPGD (reference sequence). In its sample, this clone was seen a few times. Its antigen is still unknown. These gene names are mouse names. Sequencing ends 4 residues short of the CDR3 end; the germline J gene provides the rest. Cell sorting was performed on pooled cutaneous lymph node cells with CD4, CD8alpha, NKG2D, NKG2ACE and other markers.

Sequenced sample: CD4+ T cells sorted from a lymph node. The sequence derives from a C3H/HeJ mouse with alopecia areata. The MHC haplotype recorded for the strain is H2-k. J is TRBJ2-7 and V is TRBV1, with 7 positions matching TRBD1. CDR3: CTCSAGRGSYEQYF. CDR3 DNA, as far as it was read: TGCACCTGCAGTGCCGGCAGGGGGAGCTAT. The entire variable domain, with the rest obtained from reference TRBV1 and TRBJ2-7, is as follows: VTLLEQNPRWRLVPRGQAVNLRCILKNSQYPWMSWYQQDLQKQLQWLFTLRSPGDKEVKSLPGADYLATRVTDTELRLQVANMSQGRTLYCTCSAGRGSYEQYFGPGTRLTVL.